The text below deals with one T cell receptor beta chain. No cognate antigen has been identified for it. Base-call qualities are not available, and no considerably larger clone is one nucleotide away. The protocol used for the library was the immunoSEQ multiplex PCR assay. TCRdb stores this immuneACCESS table with in-frame sequences only. Part of the clones is absent; in the studies checked, under half of the shortfall reflects unresolved V genes, and no reason is known for the rest. This sample comprises about 120,000 clones, approximately 90% of them detected only once. The ten largest account for about an eighth of the sample. These data originate in a study of control samples from healthy donors and cancer patients (dated by TCRdb to between 2020 and 2021). Reading the germline V gene (reference sequence) gives CDR1 WNHNN and CDR2 SYGVQD. CDR3 length: 13 amino acids, cysteine to phenylalanine. Only the CDR3 DNA stays, 39 bases, in frame from base 1. The junction shows trimming of 6 bases on V and 3 bases on J, and the gene matches do not reach 4 bases of it.

The source material was blood. The sequence was collected from a man aged 30-40 years in good health. The rearrangement joined TRBV10-1 to TRBJ2-5, with 7 bases matching TRBD1. The CDR3 region has the sequence CASRQQGKETQYF. The DNA sequence follows: TGCGCCAGCAGGCAACAGGGGAAAGAGACCCAGTACTTC.